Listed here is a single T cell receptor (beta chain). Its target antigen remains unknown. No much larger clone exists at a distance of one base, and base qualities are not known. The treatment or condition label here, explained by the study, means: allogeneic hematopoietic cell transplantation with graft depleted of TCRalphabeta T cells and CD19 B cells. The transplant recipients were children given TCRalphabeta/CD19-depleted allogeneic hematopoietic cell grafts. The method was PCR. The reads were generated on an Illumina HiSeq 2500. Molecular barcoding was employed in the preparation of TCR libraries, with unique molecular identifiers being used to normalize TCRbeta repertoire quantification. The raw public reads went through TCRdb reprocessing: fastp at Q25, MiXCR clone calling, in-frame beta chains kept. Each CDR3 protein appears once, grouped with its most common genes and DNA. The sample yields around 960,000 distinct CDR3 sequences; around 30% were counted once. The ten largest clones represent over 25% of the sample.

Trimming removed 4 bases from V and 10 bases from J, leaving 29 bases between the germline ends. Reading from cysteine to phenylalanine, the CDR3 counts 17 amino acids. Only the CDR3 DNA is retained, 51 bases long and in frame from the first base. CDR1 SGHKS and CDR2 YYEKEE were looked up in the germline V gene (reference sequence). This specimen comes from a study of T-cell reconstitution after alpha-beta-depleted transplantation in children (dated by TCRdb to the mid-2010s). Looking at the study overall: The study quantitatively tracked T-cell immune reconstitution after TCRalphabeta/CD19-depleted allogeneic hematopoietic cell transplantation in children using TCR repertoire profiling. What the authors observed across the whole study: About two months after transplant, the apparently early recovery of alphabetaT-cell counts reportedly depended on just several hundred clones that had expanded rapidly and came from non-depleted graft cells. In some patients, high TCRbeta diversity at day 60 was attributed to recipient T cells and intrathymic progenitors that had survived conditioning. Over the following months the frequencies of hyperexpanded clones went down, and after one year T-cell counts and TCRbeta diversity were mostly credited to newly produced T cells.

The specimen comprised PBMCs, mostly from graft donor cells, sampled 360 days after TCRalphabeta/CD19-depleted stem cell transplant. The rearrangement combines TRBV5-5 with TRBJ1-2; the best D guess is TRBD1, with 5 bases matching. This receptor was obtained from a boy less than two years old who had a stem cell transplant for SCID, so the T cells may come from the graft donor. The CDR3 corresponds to CASSPVASSGTPMDYTF. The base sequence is TGTGCCAGCAGCCCGGTGGCGAGTAGCGGGACCCCTATGGACTACACCTTC. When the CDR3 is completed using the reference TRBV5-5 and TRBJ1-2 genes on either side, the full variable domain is DAGVTQSPTHLIKTRGQQVTLRCSPISGHKSVSWYQQVLGQGPQFIFQYYEKEERGRGNFPDRFSARQFPNYSSELNVNALLLGDSALYLCASSPVASSGTPMDYTFGSGTRLTVV.